Each of the 23 T cell receptor beta chains below was sequenced from the same sample in a study of OX40 agonist ivuxolimab in advanced cancers. Sequencing was performed with immunoSEQ multiplex PCR; in TCRdb, only in-frame clones are kept and a portion is missing. Seen here are approximately 81,000 clones, about 85% observed once, and the top ten hold more than 3.5%. Specimen: CD4+ or CD8+ T cells sorted from blood, collected in a trial of the OX40 agonist ivuxolimab. The source is an adult with an advanced solid tumor such as melanoma, head and neck, liver or kidney cancer.

This clone has just a few counts. The chain joins TRBV10-1 to TRBJ1-3, with D uncertain. The CDR3 is made up of 14 amino acids. Germline loops: CDR1 WNHNN, CDR2 SYGVQD (reference sequence). V lost 0 bases to trimming and J lost 4 bases, with 7 bases between them. CDR3 sequence (DNA): TGCGCCAGCAGTGAGTCCGTAGGAGGAAACACCATATATTTT. This sequence encodes CASSESVGGNTIYF.

V is TRBV19 and J is TRBJ1-1; 8 bases fit TRBD1. This CDR3 has 16 residues. The ends lost 4 bases at V and 5 bases at J; junction bases unmatched: 12. In germline, CDR1 is LNHDA, CDR2 SQIVND (reference sequence). Here the CDR3 reads CASSRMSGGARTEAFF. In DNA form, the CDR3 reads TGTGCCAGTAGTAGGATGTCAGGGGGCGCGAGGACTGAAGCTTTCTTT.

This clone was picked up one time. The V call is TRBV11-3, the J call TRBJ2-7; D is unresolved. Germline CDR1 is SGHNT and CDR2 is YENEEA. V lost 0 bases and J lost 5, with 8 bases in between. CDR3 length equals 13 residues. The CDR3 protein is CASSLDEDHEQYF. In nucleotides, the CDR3 is TGTGCCAGCAGCTTAGATGAGGATCACGAGCAGTACTTC.

This chain joins TRBV5-5 and TRBJ2-3; 13 nucleotides line up with TRBD2. In germline, CDR1 is SGHKS, CDR2 YYEKEE (reference sequence). The CDR3 is 16 residues long. Trimming at V came to 1 base and at J to 6 bases, leaving 5 bases not matched to a gene. The CDR3 sequence is CASSLRTSGSWDTQYF. The CDR3 coding sequence is TGTGCCAGCAGCTTGCGGACTAGCGGGAGTTGGGATACGCAGTATTTT.

The chain employs TRBV4-1 and TRBJ1-5, with a tentative D call TRBD1 (5 bases). Germline V gene lookup returns CDR1 MGHRA and CDR2 YSYEKL. V lost 1 base to trimming and J lost 2 bases, with 9 bases between them. The CDR3 runs 15 residues. As DNA, the CDR3 is TGCGCCAGCAGCCAAGGTCGAGGGGGCAATCAGCCCCAGCATTTT. Its translation is CASSQGRGGNQPQHF.

V is TRBV6-1 and J is TRBJ2-7; D may be TRBD2 (5 bases). V dropped 1 base and J dropped 5 bases, with 15 bases sitting between them. This CDR3 spans 15 amino acids. CDR1 is MNHNS, CDR2 SASEGT, per germline. CDR3: CASSEDPDSRDEQYF. CDR3 DNA: TGTGCCAGCAGTGAAGATCCGGACTCCCGGGACGAGCAGTACTTC.

The chain combines TRBV11-2 with TRBJ1-3; D is possibly TRBD1 (5 bases). Trimming pared 3 bases from V and 0 bases from J, leaving 12 bases between. The CDR3 length is 16 residues. Germline V gene sequence: CDR1 SGHAT, CDR2 FQNNGV. The CDR3 nucleotides are TGTGCCAGCAGCTTCAATCAGGGTCGCTCTGGAAACACCATATATTTT. Translating gives CASSFNQGRSGNTIYF.

This clone appeared once. The chain uses TRBV18 and TRBJ2-7; 13 bases match TRBD2. Germline V lookup: CDR1 KGHSH, CDR2 LQKENI. V gave up 3 bases and J gave up 2 bases; unmatched junction bases: 10. The CDR3 runs to 18 residues. The CDR3 region is CASSPLPGLAGRAYEQYF. DNA for the CDR3: TGTGCCAGCTCACCCTTACCGGGACTAGCGGGACGCGCCTACGAGCAGTACTTC.

This clone was picked up a small number of times. This chain uses TRBV6-1 with TRBJ1-4; no clear D. V dropped 7 bases and J dropped 0 bases, with 9 bases sitting between them. The CDR3 is 14 amino acids. From germline, CDR1 is MNHNS and CDR2 SASEGT. The CDR3 DNA reads TGTGCCAGCATTGAGGGTACAACTAATGAAAAACTGTTTTTT. As protein: CASIEGTTNEKLFF.

This sequence joins TRBV5-1 and TRBJ2-7; TRBD2 matches at 10 bases. The CDR3 sequence is 15 residues long. With 3 bases clipped from V and 3 bases from J, the junction kept 6 bases outside the gene matches. Germline V gene data show CDR1 as SGHRS and CDR2 as YFSETQ. The CDR3 coding sequence is TGCGCCAGCAGCTCAAGCGGGAGGGCCGGCTACGAGCAGTACTTC. Protein sequence: CASSSSGRAGYEQYF.

The V gene is TRBV5-1, the J gene TRBJ2-6; D may correspond to TRBD1 or TRBD2 (5 bases each). Trimming stripped 7 bases from V and 0 bases from J, with 14 bases between. CDR3 size: 16 residues. Germline lookup yields CDR1 SGHRS and CDR2 YFSETQ. The CDR3 reads CASFGTPNSGANVLTF. The CDR3 bases are TGCGCCAGCTTCGGGACGCCGAACTCTGGGGCCAACGTCCTGACTTTC.

The chain couples TRBV27 to TRBJ2-1, with TRBD1 matching 8 bases. After removal of 4 bases from V and 1 base from J, the junction contained 3 bases not matched to a gene. Germline V lookup: CDR1 MNHEY, CDR2 SMNVEV (reference sequence). The CDR3 extends over 15 amino acids. The CDR3 DNA reads TGTGCCAGCAGTTCGGACAGGGCATCCTACAATGAGCAGTTCTTC. It is translated as CASSSDRASYNEQFF.

This clone appeared a single time. The chain has TRBV4-2 and TRBJ2-5, with 11 nucleotides matching TRBD1. J lost 4 bases, V lost 3 bases, and 7 bases had no gene match. The germline gives CDR1 LGHNA, CDR2 YNFKEQ. CDR3 length: 16 residues. CDR3 region: CASSHGEGTGGETQYF. The CDR3 DNA follows: TGTGCCAGCAGCCACGGAGAAGGGACAGGGGGAGAGACCCAGTACTTC.

In its sample, this clone was seen a few times. This chain joins TRBV11-3 and TRBJ2-3; D not resolved. The CDR3 is made up of 12 amino acids. V was clipped by 5 bases and J by 8 bases, with 11 bases between them. CDR1 is SGHNT, CDR2 YENEEA, per germline. The DNA of the CDR3 is TGTGCCAGCAGCGAAACCGGCGGTACGCAGTATTTT. Its translation is CASSETGGTQYF.

This chain connects TRBV7-3 to TRBJ2-1; TRBD2 matches at 9 bases. V lost 5 bases, J lost 7 bases, and 15 bases stayed unmatched. The CDR3 totals 17 residues. In germline, CDR1 is SGHTA, CDR2 FQGTGA. CDR3 in DNA: TGTGCCAGCAGCCAGATGGGGGTAGCGGGGGCCATAAATGAGCAGTTCTTC. Translation: CASSQMGVAGAINEQFF.

V usage is TRBV4-1 and J usage is TRBJ1-1; possible D gene TRBD1, 5 bases. Deletions cut 2 bases from V and 2 bases from J, with 15 bases between. The germline gives CDR1 MGHRA, CDR2 YSYEKL. CDR3 size: 16 residues. The CDR3 sequence: CASSQTRRGRNTEAFF. CDR3 bases: TGCGCCAGCAGCCAAACTCGGAGGGGTCGTAACACTGAAGCTTTCTTT.

The chain links TRBV7-8 to TRBJ2-1; D unclear. Germline values: CDR1 SGHVS, CDR2 FQNEAQ. The V gene lost 5 bases and the J gene lost 0 bases, with 17 bases spanning the gap. The CDR3 has 17 amino acids. The CDR3 DNA is TGTGCCAGCAGCCGCGCACCCCCTGTTAGCTCCTACAATGAGCAGTTCTTC. Translation gives CASSRAPPVSSYNEQFF.

This sequence joins TRBV18 and TRBJ1-3; D not resolved. V dropped 5 bases and J dropped 0 bases, with 11 bases sitting between them. This CDR3 has 15 amino acids. Germline assignment: CDR1 KGHSH and CDR2 LQKENI. The CDR3 region has the DNA TGTGCCAGCTCAGGAACACCCGACTCTGGAAACACCATATATTTT. Amino acid sequence: CASSGTPDSGNTIYF.

The chain carries TRBV20-1 and TRBJ2-1; 9 bases are shared with TRBD1. The V gene's germline CDR1 is DFQATT and CDR2 SNEGSKA (reference sequence). CDR3 size: 11 residues. The V and J ends lost 4 bases and 12 bases, in that order; junction bases with no gene match: 4. CDR3 loop: CSATPGQGQFF. CDR3 DNA: TGCAGTGCTACCCCGGGACAGGGGCAGTTCTTC.

The gene calls are TRBV7-3 and TRBJ2-7, with D tentatively TRBD1 or TRBD2 (6 bases each). The CDR3 contains 14 residues. The germline V gene encodes CDR1 SGHTA and CDR2 FQGTGA. V gave up 5 bases and J gave up 2 bases, with 13 bases separating them. The CDR3 region has the DNA TGTGCCAGCAGCCAACAAAGGGGGGCCTACGAGCAGTACTTC. Translated, it gives CASSQQRGAYEQYF.

The chain links TRBV19 to TRBJ1-1; a weak D match, TRBD1 (6 bases). Per the germline V gene, CDR1 is LNHDA and CDR2 is SQIVND (reference sequence). The CDR3 is made up of 14 amino acids. V was trimmed by 3 bases and J by 4 bases, leaving 12 bases between them. The CDR3 region has the DNA TGTGCCAGTAGTATTCAGGGGACCAGCACTGAAGCTTTCTTT. Its translation: CASSIQGTSTEAFF.

The gene calls are TRBV5-4 and TRBJ2-5; D possibly matches TRBD1 or TRBD2 (5 bases each). Matching the DNA end better, TRBJ2-7 makes the J call doubtful. This CDR3 has 14 residues. Germline V gene data show CDR1 as SGHNT and CDR2 as YYREEE (reference sequence). The CDR3 DNA follows: TGTGCCAGCAGCCCGGGACGTGGCCCTTACGAGCAGTACTTC. Encoded protein: CASSPGRGPYEQYF.

V gene TRBV27 combines with J gene TRBJ2-5, with D unresolved. The germline CDR1 and CDR2 sequences are MNHEY and SMNVEV (reference sequence). This CDR3 region has 12 residues. V was trimmed by 3 bases and J by 4 bases, leaving 6 bases between them. The CDR3 protein is CASSFTGETQYF. In DNA, the CDR3 is TGTGCCAGCAGTTTTACCGGAGAGACCCAGTACTTC.